This T cell receptor (beta chain) was identified during a study of blood T cell repertoires in COVID-19. Study background: Spain, Italy and the United States supplied samples that represented acute and convalescent COVID-19. The cDNA or gDNA used as material had been derived from T cells, B-cell-depleted T cells, or PBMCs.

With V trimmed by 3 bases and J by 14 bases, 10 bases remained unmatched. Germline CDR1 and CDR2: MDHEN and SYDVKM. This CDR3 has 14 residues. Profiling relied on immunoSEQ multiplex PCR, and the TCRdb table lists in-frame clones only, not all of them. The data contain around 270,000 clones, 85% to 90% of them singletons. The source is a man aged 35 to 55 with acute or convalescent COVID-19. Sequencing was carried out using peripheral blood. The chain recombines TRBV28 with TRBJ1-6, with 7 bases matching TRBD1. This CDR3 is CASSFGSGTEALHF. The CDR3 bases are TGTGCCAGCAGTTTCGGATCCGGGACAGAGGCCCTCCACTTT.